This TCR beta chain was captured in a study of cytomegalovirus exposure and HLA in healthy donors. The overall study: An earlier analysis found 100 million or so unique TCR beta sequences from approximately 170 million T cells. Unique TCRs from HLA-typed donors, 75 million to 100 million of them, were held in an early data release. Study results and limitations: According to a later analysis, donors in an Asian-associated ancestry cluster reportedly had fewer N-insertions than the 666-donor mean. It was in a later analysis that TCR association rates were seen to vary by HLA locus, highest for DRB1 and lowest for HLA-C.

Primers included in the PCR were 60 Vbeta and 13 Jbeta primers. Generated by immunoSEQ multiplex PCR, the TCRdb table keeps only in-frame clones and is missing some. This table holds approximately 210,000 clones, around four fifths found once. J lost 10 bases, V lost 3 bases, and 4 bases had no gene match. The CDR3 is made up of 15 amino acids. The germline V gene encodes CDR1 LGHNA and CDR2 YSLEER. Remarks on this clone: Its antigen is still unknown.

This receptor was obtained from a woman in her forties or fifties in good health and CMV-seropositive. Sequencing was carried out using PBMCs. The V call is TRBV4-3, the J call TRBJ2-2; 14 nucleotides align to TRBD2. CDR3: CASSQGLAGASELFF. The DNA of the CDR3 is TGCGCCAGCAGCCAGGGACTAGCGGGGGCTTCGGAGCTGTTTTTT.